This T cell receptor (beta chain) was documented in a study of cytomegalovirus exposure and HLA in healthy donors. The study's findings and limits: Most TCR beta V segments were productive about 90% or about 30% of the time in an earlier analysis. Further analysis was carried out later, and it showed several of the most significant clusters appearing linked to common viral pathogens.

V lost 7 bases and J lost 1; bases outside the gene matches: 9. From germline, CDR1 is MNHEY and CDR2 SVGAGI. This CDR3 comprises 15 residues. Worth noting for this clone: The antigen remains undetermined.

The PCR employed 60 Vbeta primers together with 13 Jbeta primers. Some clones are missing from TCRdb's copy, which holds only in-frame ones; the method was immunoSEQ multiplex PCR. The top ten clones hold around 10% of a sample with 140,000 to 150,000 clones, roughly 79% of them seen once. The clonotype originates from a woman in her sixties or seventies in good health and CMV-seropositive. Material: PBMCs. This chain uses TRBV6-5 with TRBJ1-1; TRBD1 matches 7 bases. Here the CDR3 reads CASTRGVAGNTEAFF. The CDR3 region has the DNA TGTGCCAGCACCAGGGGGGTTGCGGGGAACACTGAAGCTTTCTTT.